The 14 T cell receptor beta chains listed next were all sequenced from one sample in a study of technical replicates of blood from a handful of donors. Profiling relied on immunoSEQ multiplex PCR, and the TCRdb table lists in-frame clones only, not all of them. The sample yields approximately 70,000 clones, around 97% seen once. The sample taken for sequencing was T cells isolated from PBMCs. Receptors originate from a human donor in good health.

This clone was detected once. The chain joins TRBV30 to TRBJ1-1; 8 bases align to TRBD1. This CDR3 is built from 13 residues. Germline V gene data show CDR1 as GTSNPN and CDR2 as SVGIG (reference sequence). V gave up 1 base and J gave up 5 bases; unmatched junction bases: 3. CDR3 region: CAWSATGGTEAFF. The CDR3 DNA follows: TGTGCCTGGAGTGCTACAGGGGGAACTGAAGCTTTCTTT.

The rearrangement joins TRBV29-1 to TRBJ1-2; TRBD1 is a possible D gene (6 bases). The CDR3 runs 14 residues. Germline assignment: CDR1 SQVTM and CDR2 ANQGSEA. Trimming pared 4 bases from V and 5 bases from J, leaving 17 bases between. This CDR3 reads CSVGADSGAYGYTF. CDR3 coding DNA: TGCAGCGTTGGGGCGGACAGCGGGGCATATGGCTACACCTTC. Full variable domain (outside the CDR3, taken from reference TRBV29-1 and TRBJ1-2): SAVISQKPSRDICQRGTSLTIQCQVDSQVTMMFWYRQQPGQSLTLIATANQGSEATYESGFVIDKFPISRPNLTFSTLTVSNMSPEDSSIYLCSVGADSGAYGYTFGSGTRLTVV.

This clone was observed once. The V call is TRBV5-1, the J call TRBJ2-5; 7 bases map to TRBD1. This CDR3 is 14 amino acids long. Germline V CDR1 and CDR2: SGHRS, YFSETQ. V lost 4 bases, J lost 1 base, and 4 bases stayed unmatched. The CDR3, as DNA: TGCGCCAGCAGCGGCCACAGGGGCCAAGAGACCCAGTACTTC. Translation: CASSGHRGQETQYF.

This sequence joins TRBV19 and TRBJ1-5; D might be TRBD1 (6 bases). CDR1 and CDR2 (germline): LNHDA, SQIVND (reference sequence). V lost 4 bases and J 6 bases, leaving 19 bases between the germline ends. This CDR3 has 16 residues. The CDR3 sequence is CASSTRGRGAVQPQHF. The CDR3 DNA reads TGTGCCAGTAGTACCCGAGGTCGGGGGGCGGTTCAGCCCCAGCATTTT. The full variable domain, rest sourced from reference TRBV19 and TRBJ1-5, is DGGITQSPKYLFRKEGQNVTLSCEQNLNHDAMYWYRQDPGQGLRLIYYSQIVNDFQKGDIAEGYSVSREKKESFPLTVTSAQKNPTAFYLCASSTRGRGAVQPQHFGDGTRLSIL.

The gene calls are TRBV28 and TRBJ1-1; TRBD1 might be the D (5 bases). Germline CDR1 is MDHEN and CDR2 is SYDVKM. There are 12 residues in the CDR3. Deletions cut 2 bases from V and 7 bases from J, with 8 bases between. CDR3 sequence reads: CASSLRQSEAFF. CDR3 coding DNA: TGTGCCAGCAGTTTAAGACAGAGTGAAGCTTTCTTT.

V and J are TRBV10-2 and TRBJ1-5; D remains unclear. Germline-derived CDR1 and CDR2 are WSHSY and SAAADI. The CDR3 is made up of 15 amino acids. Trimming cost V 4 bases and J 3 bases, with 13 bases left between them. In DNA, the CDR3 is TGCGCCAGCAGTGGAGAAGGGAGGTACAATCAGCCCCAGCATTTT. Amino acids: CASSGEGRYNQPQHF.

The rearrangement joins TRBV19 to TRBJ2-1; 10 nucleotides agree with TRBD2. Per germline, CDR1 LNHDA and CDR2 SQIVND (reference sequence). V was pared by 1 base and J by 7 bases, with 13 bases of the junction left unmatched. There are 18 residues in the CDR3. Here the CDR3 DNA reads TGTGCCAGTAGTATAGGAGGGGGACTAGCGACCGACCGGAATGAGCAGTTCTTC. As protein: CASSIGGGLATDRNEQFF.

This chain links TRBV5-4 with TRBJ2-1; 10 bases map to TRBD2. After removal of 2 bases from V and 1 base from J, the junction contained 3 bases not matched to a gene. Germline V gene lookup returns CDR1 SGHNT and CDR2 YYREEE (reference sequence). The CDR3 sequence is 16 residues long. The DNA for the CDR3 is TGTGCCAGCAGCTTCCTTAGCGGGGGGTCCTACAATGAGCAGTTCTTC. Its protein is CASSFLSGGSYNEQFF.

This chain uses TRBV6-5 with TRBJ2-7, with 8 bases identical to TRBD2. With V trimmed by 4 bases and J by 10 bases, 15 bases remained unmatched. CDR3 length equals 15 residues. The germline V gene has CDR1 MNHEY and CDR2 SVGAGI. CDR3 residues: CASSLNSRDSGIQYF. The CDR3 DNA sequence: TGTGCCAGCAGTTTAAATTCCCGAGATAGCGGGATACAGTACTTC.

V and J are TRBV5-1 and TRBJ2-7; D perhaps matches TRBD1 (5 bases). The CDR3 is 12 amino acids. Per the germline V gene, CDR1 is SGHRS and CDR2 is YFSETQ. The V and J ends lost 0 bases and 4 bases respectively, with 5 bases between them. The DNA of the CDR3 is TGCGCCAGCAGCTTGGGACAGTACGAGCAGTACTTC. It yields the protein CASSLGQYEQYF.

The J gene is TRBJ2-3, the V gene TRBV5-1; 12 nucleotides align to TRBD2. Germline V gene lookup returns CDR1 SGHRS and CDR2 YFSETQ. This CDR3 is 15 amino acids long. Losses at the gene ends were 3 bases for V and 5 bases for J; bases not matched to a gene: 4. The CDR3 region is CASSSTSGSIDTQYF. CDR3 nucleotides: TGCGCCAGCAGCTCGACTAGCGGGAGTATAGATACGCAGTATTTT.

DNA for the CDR3: TGCGCCAGCAGCTTCGGGGACAGGGCCTCCTACGAGCAGTACTTC. It encodes CASSFGDRASYEQYF. The chain has TRBV5-1 and TRBJ2-7; 9 bases match TRBD1. The CDR3 sequence is 15 residues long. J was trimmed by 0 bases and V by 2 bases; bases with no gene match: 3. Germline lookup yields CDR1 SGHRS and CDR2 YFSETQ.

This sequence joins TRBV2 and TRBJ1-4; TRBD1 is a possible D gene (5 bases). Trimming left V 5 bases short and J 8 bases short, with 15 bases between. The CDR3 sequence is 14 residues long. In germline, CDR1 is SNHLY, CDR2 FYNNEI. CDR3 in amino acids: CASSRLPGKEKLFF. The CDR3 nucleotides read TGTGCCAGCAGTAGGCTCCCAGGGAAAGAAAAACTGTTTTTT.

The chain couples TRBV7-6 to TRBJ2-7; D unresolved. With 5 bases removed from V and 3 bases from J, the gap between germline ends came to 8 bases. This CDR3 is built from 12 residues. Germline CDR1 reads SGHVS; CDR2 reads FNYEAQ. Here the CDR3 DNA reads TGTGCCAGCAGCCCAGACTTCTACGAGCAGTACTTC. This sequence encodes CASSPDFYEQYF.